The next 22 T cell receptor beta chains were all read from a single sample in a study of blood T cell repertoires in COVID-19. TCRdb keeps only in-frame clones here, not all; method: immunoSEQ multiplex PCR. This sample has about 270,000 clones, with 86% found just once. The specimen was PBMCs or T cells enriched from blood (not recorded which). All receptors derive from a man between 18 and 35 years old who had recovered from COVID-19.

This clone was observed once. The V call is TRBV5-6, the J call TRBJ1-5; D might be TRBD1 (6 bases). V gave up 2 bases and J gave up 3 bases, with 15 bases separating them. Looked up from germline, CDR1 is SGHDT and CDR2 is YYEEEE. The CDR3 is 16 amino acids. The CDR3 sequence is CASSFRGRRVNQPQHF. In DNA, the CDR3 is TGTGCCAGCAGCTTCAGGGGCCGCCGGGTCAATCAGCCCCAGCATTTT.

V gene TRBV7-9 combines with J gene TRBJ1-2; D remains ambiguous. This CDR3 spans 17 amino acids. Germline loops: CDR1 SEHNR, CDR2 FQNEAQ (reference sequence). Trimming shortened V by 5 bases and J by 0 bases, and 19 bases separated the two germline ends. CDR3 DNA sequence: TGTGCCAGCAGCGACGGACTAAACTGGAGAGCTAACTATGGCTACACCTTC. Translation: CASSDGLNWRANYGYTF.

The CDR3 reads CASSPGAGGSYNEQFF. Written as DNA, the CDR3 is TGTGCCAGCAGCCCGGGGGCGGGAGGATCCTACAATGAGCAGTTCTTC. The rearrangement uses TRBV5-4 and TRBJ2-1, with TRBD2 identical over 8 bases. Unmatched junction bases numbered 7, after V lost 4 bases and J lost 1 base. This CDR3 has 16 residues. CDR1 and CDR2 (germline): SGHNT, YYREEE (reference sequence).

Regarding this clone: This may be a read error: a much more frequent sequence differs by one nucleotide. The chain recombines TRBV2 with TRBJ2-7; D is undetermined. Germline assignment: CDR1 SNHLY and CDR2 FYNNEI. The V gene lost 2 bases and the J gene lost 3 bases, with 2 bases spanning the gap. There are 11 residues in the CDR3. The CDR3 DNA follows: TGTGCCAGCAGTGAACACTACGAGCAGTACTTC. Its translation is CASSEHYEQYF. The entire variable domain, with the rest obtained from reference TRBV2 and TRBJ2-7, is as follows: EPEVTQTPSHQVTQMGQEVILRCVPISNHLYFYWYRQILGQKVEFLVSFYNNEISEKSEIFDDQFSVERPDGSNFTLKIRSTKLEDSAMYFCASSEHYEQYFGPGTRLTVT.

This clone was recorded a few times. The V call is TRBV11-2, the J call TRBJ2-7; the match to TRBD2 covers 9 bases. The germline V gene has CDR1 SGHAT and CDR2 FQNNGV. The ends lost 0 bases at V and 6 bases at J; junction bases unmatched: 9. The CDR3 length is 16 residues. CDR3 region: CASSLEGGRAHGEQYF. DNA of the CDR3: TGTGCCAGCAGCTTAGAGGGCGGGAGGGCCCATGGCGAGCAGTACTTC.

This clone has a handful of counts. The CDR3: CASSVPPGAGGVETQYF. The DNA of the CDR3 is TGTGCCAGCAGCGTCCCCCCCGGAGCGGGAGGCGTGGAGACCCAGTACTTC. V gene TRBV9 combines with J gene TRBJ2-5; TRBD2 matches 9 bases. The CDR3 sequence is 17 residues long. Germline trimming cut 2 bases from V and 5 bases from J; bases unmatched to any gene: 13. In germline, CDR1 is SGDLS, CDR2 YYNGEE.

The chain carries TRBV30 and TRBJ2-7, with D maybe TRBD1 (6 bases). Trimming took off 5 bases at V and 0 bases at J, with 11 bases between the two ends. Germline loops: CDR1 GTSNPN, CDR2 SVGIG (reference sequence). CDR3 length: 13 residues. CDR3 region: CAWAQGSSYEQYF. The DNA of the CDR3 is TGTGCCTGGGCCCAGGGGAGCTCCTACGAGCAGTACTTC.

The sample holds a few counts of this clone. The chain combines TRBV9 with TRBJ2-1; D perhaps matches TRBD2 (5 bases). Trimming cost V 4 bases and J 3 bases, with 8 bases left between them. CDR1 and CDR2 (germline): SGDLS, YYNGEE. The CDR3 is made up of 13 amino acids. CDR3 loop: CASSTGLYNEQFF. CDR3 bases: TGTGCCAGCAGCACCGGACTCTACAATGAGCAGTTCTTC. Supplemented by reference TRBV9 and TRBJ2-1, the full variable domain reads DSGVTQTPKHLITATGQRVTLRCSPRSGDLSVYWYQQSLDQGLQFLIQYYNGEERAKGNILERFSAQQFPDLHSELNLSSLELGDSALYFCASSTGLYNEQFFGPGTRLTVL.

This clone was observed once. The chain combines TRBV3-1 (or the pseudogene TRBV3-2) with TRBJ1-2, with a weak D call TRBD1 (5 bases). The CDR3 spans 17 residues. Germline CDR1 and CDR2: LGHDT and YNNKEL (reference sequence). Trimming stripped 1 base from V and 4 bases from J, with 19 bases between. CDR3 sequence: CASSQATLGRGLYGYTF. CDR3 DNA sequence: TGTGCCAGCAGCCAAGCCACTCTCGGAAGGGGCCTCTATGGCTACACCTTC.

This clone was seen only once. V gene TRBV3-1 (or the pseudogene TRBV3-2) combines with J gene TRBJ2-7, with 8 bases fitting TRBD2. The V gene end was trimmed by 0 bases and the J gene end by 3 bases; junction bases not matched to a gene: 10. This CDR3 has 17 amino acids. Germline V lookup: CDR1 LGHDT, CDR2 YNNKEL (reference sequence). CDR3 residues: CASSQDLSGGSFYEQYF. The CDR3, as DNA: TGTGCCAGCAGCCAAGATCTCAGCGGGGGATCCTTCTACGAGCAGTACTTC.

The rearrangement links TRBV14 to TRBJ2-1; D gene unclear. Deletions cut 2 bases from V and 0 bases from J, with 5 bases between. The germline V gene encodes CDR1 SGHDN and CDR2 FVKESK. The CDR3 consists of 14 residues. DNA for the CDR3: TGTGCCAGCAGCCAACTCAGCTCCTACAATGAGCAGTTCTTC. This codes for CASSQLSSYNEQFF.

The chain has TRBV15 and TRBJ2-1, with D tentatively TRBD1 (5 bases). Germline lookup yields CDR1 LNHNV and CDR2 YYDKDF (reference sequence). The length of the CDR3 is 15 residues. Deletions cut 4 bases from V and 1 base from J, with 11 bases between. CDR3 sequence: CATSMNGQSYNEQFF. The CDR3 region has the DNA TGTGCCACCAGCATGAATGGACAATCCTACAATGAGCAGTTCTTC.

The chain recombines TRBV4-1 with TRBJ1-2, with TRBD1 identical over 9 bases. The CDR3 consists of 15 residues. Germline V CDR1 and CDR2: MGHRA, YSYEKL. V was clipped by 0 bases and J by 5 bases; unmatched bases: 4. The CDR3 region is CASSQDPGTGYGYTF. CDR3 DNA sequence: TGCGCCAGCAGCCAAGATCCAGGGACAGGGTATGGCTACACCTTC.

The chain combines TRBV18 with TRBJ2-2; 7 positions match TRBD1. Germline values: CDR1 KGHSH, CDR2 LQKENI. The V gene end was trimmed by 2 bases and the J gene end by 3 bases; junction bases not matched to a gene: 0. The CDR3 covers 14 residues. This chain's CDR3 is CASSPDRDTGELFF. CDR3 DNA sequence: TGTGCCAGCTCACCAGACAGGGACACCGGGGAGCTGTTTTTT.

The rearrangement uses TRBV28 and TRBJ2-1, with 10 bases fitting TRBD2. The V and J ends lost 5 bases and 4 bases, in that order; junction bases with no gene match: 5. Germline CDR1 is MDHEN and CDR2 is SYDVKM. The CDR3 runs to 15 residues. The CDR3 protein is CASSLTSGPYNEQFF. CDR3 DNA sequence: TGTGCCAGCAGTCTGACTAGCGGGCCTTACAATGAGCAGTTCTTC.

The chain carries TRBV28 and TRBJ2-4; D possibly corresponds to TRBD1 (5 bases). Germline values: CDR1 MDHEN, CDR2 SYDVKM. The CDR3 length is 15 residues. Trimming stripped 4 bases from V and 1 base from J, with 11 bases between. CDR3 protein: CASSSGSAAKNIQYF. The CDR3 nucleotides read TGTGCCAGCAGTTCAGGGTCAGCCGCCAAAAACATTCAGTACTTC.

The chain links TRBV9 to TRBJ2-7; 7 bases line up with TRBD1. Trimming took 0 bases from V and 3 from J; bases not matched to a gene: 3. Germline CDR1 is SGDLS and CDR2 is YYNGEE. This CDR3 has 14 amino acids. CDR3 in amino acids: CASSVAAGGYEQYF. The CDR3 nucleotides read TGTGCCAGCAGCGTAGCGGCAGGGGGCTACGAGCAGTACTTC.

The chain joins TRBV7-6 to TRBJ1-4, with 7 bases fitting TRBD1. CDR3 length: 17 amino acids. CDR1 is SGHVS and CDR2 is FNYEAQ in the germline V gene. J lost 0 bases, V lost 2 bases, and 6 bases had no gene match. The CDR3 DNA is TGTGCCAGCAGCTTAAAGGGCAGGGGGACAACTAATGAAAAACTGTTTTTT. It translates to CASSLKGRGTTNEKLFF.

The chain links TRBV12-5 to TRBJ1-6, with 9 bases aligning to TRBD1. The germline CDR1 and CDR2 sequences are LGHNT and FRNRAP. There are 15 residues in the CDR3. Trimming removed 4 bases from V and 9 bases from J; junction bases left unmatched: 7. CDR3 nucleotide sequence: TGTGCTAGTGGTTCCCGGGACAGGGAGGCTTCACCCCTCCACTTT. Translated: CASGSRDREASPLHF.

The V gene is TRBV11-2, the J gene TRBJ1-1, with 9 bases fitting TRBD1. Germline CDR1 and CDR2: SGHAT and FQNNGV. The CDR3 contains 14 residues. Losses at the gene ends were 5 bases for V and 5 bases for J; bases not matched to a gene: 6. This CDR3 reads CASSVTDRGTEAFF. CDR3 bases: TGTGCCAGCAGCGTCACGGACAGGGGAACTGAAGCTTTCTTT.

This clone was observed a single time. This sequence joins TRBV5-6 and TRBJ2-7; D may be TRBD1 (5 bases). The V and J ends lost 1 base and 4 bases respectively, with 6 bases between them. Looked up from germline, CDR1 is SGHDT and CDR2 is YYEEEE. The CDR3 extends over 12 amino acids. This chain's CDR3 is CASSLQGYEQYF. CDR3 in DNA: TGTGCCAGCAGCTTGCAGGGTTACGAGCAGTACTTC.

The V and J genes are TRBV3-1 (or the pseudogene TRBV3-2) and TRBJ2-3; the D gene is possibly TRBD2 (6 bases). The CDR3 has 15 residues. The germline V gene has CDR1 LGHDT and CDR2 YNNKEL (reference sequence). Trimming left V 4 bases short and J 4 bases short, with 15 bases between. CDR3 DNA sequence: TGTGCCAGCAGCCCCTCCGGGACTTTGTCAGATACGCAGTATTTT. Translating it yields CASSPSGTLSDTQYF.